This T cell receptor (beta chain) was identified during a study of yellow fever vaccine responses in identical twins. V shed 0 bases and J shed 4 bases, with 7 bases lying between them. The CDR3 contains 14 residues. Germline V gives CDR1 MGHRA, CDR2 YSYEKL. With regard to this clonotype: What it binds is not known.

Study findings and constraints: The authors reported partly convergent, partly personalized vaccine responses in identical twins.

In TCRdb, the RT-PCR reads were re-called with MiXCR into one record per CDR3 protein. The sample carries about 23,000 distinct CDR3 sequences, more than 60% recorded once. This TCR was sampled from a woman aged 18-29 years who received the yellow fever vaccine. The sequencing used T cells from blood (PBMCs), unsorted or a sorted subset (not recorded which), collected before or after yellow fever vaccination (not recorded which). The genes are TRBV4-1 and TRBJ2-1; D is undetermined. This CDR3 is CASSQDQGYNEQFF. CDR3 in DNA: TGCGCCAGCAGCCAAGATCAAGGGTACAATGAGCAGTTCTTC.